These T cell receptor beta chains were read from a single sample in a study of blood T cell repertoires in COVID-19. Sequencing was performed with immunoSEQ multiplex PCR; in TCRdb, only in-frame clones are kept and a portion is missing. This sample yields 100,000 to 150,000 clones, of which about 74% are seen a single time; around 5.5% belongs to the top ten. What was sequenced was peripheral blood. These receptors were obtained from a man in his 60s with acute or convalescent COVID-19. Both conserved end residues are part of each CDR3. D genes are given only for firm matches. Only some rows state a clone size, as once, few, many or a class for expanded clones.

D: NA
V: TRBV10-2
size: NA
length: 18
J: TRBJ2-7
DNA: TGCGCCAGCAGTGAGAGATCTGCTAGCCGGGGATTTAAGGACGAGCAGTACTTC
CDR3: CASSERSASRGFKDEQYF

D: NA
V: TRBV6-1
size: NA
length: 12
J: TRBJ1-2
DNA: TGTGCCAGCAGTGAAAAACTCTATGGCTACACCTTC
CDR3: CASSEKLYGYTF

D: TRBD2
V: TRBV6-4
size: NA
length: 15
J: TRBJ2-3
DNA: TGTGCCAGCAGCGAAGTAGGCGGGGGGGTAGATACGCAGTATTTT
CDR3: CASSEVGGGVDTQYF

D: TRBD2
V: TRBV27
size: NA
length: 15
J: TRBJ2-1
DNA: TGTGCCACCTTACCCGGGACTAGCGGGGATAATGAGCAGTTCTTC
CDR3: CATLPGTSGDNEQFF

D: NA
V: TRBV10-3
size: NA
length: 14
J: TRBJ2-7
DNA: TGTGCCATCAGGGAGACTACCAACTCCTACGAGCAGTACTTC
CDR3: CAIRETTNSYEQYF

D: TRBD2
V: TRBV12-5
size: few
length: 16
J: TRBJ2-2
DNA: TGTGCTAGTGGTTTGTTTTTTTCCGCGGGAGTCGGGGAGCTGTTTTTT
CDR3: CASGLFFSAGVGELFF

D: NA
V: TRBV5-8
size: NA
length: 14
J: TRBJ1-5
DNA: TGTGCCAGCAGCTTGGCCAGGGCCCGTCAGCCCCAGCATTTT
CDR3: CASSLARARQPQHF

D: TRBD1
V: TRBV18
size: NA
length: 13
J: TRBJ1-2
DNA: TGTGCCAGCTCGCGGGACAGGGACTATGGCTACACCTTC
CDR3: CASSRDRDYGYTF

D: TRBD1
V: TRBV6-5
size: NA
length: 15
J: TRBJ2-2
DNA: TGTGCCAGCAGTAACGGACAGGGGTACACCGGGGAGCTGTTTTTT
CDR3: CASSNGQGYTGELFF

D: NA
V: TRBV20-1
size: NA
length: 10
J: TRBJ2-7
DNA: TGCAGTGCTTCCAATTACGAGCAGTACTTC
CDR3: CSASNYEQYF

D: TRBD2
V: TRBV18
size: NA
length: 16
J: TRBJ2-6
DNA: TGTGCCAGCTCACCAAGCGGGGGGTCTGGGGCCAACGTCCTGACTTTC
CDR3: CASSPSGGSGANVLTF

D: NA
V: TRBV7-9
size: NA
length: 13
J: TRBJ1-6
DNA: TGTGCCAGCAGCCGTACCCGAGAATCACCCCTCCACTTT
CDR3: CASSRTRESPLHF

D: TRBD2
V: TRBV6-2/TRBV6-3
size: NA
length: 15
J: TRBJ2-5
DNA: TGTGCCAGCAGTTGGGGCGGGAGACGGGCAGAGACCCAGTACTTC
CDR3: CASSWGGRRAETQYF

D: NA
V: TRBV2
size: NA
length: 12
J: TRBJ1-2
DNA: TGTGCCAGCAGTGAACAGGGCTATGGCTACACCTTC
CDR3: CASSEQGYGYTF

D: NA
V: TRBV28
size: NA
length: 13
J: TRBJ1-1
DNA: TGTGCCAGCAGCCCTATTATGAACACTGAAGCTTTCTTT
CDR3: CASSPIMNTEAFF

D: NA
V: TRBV5-1
size: NA
length: 15
J: TRBJ1-1
DNA: TGCGCCAGCAGCTTGGACTCCGGGGTGAACACTGAAGCTTTCTTT
CDR3: CASSLDSGVNTEAFF

D: NA
V: TRBV2
size: few
length: 15
J: TRBJ1-1
DNA: TGTGCCAGCAGTTCACAGGGAAGGGGGGGCACTGAAGCTTTCTTT
CDR3: CASSSQGRGGTEAFF

D: NA
V: TRBV7-3
size: NA
length: 15
J: TRBJ2-2
DNA: TGTGCCAGCAGCTTAGTCCCCCTAGCTTCTGGGGAGCTGTTTTTT
CDR3: CASSLVPLASGELFF

D: TRBD1
V: TRBV5-1
size: once
length: 14
J: TRBJ1-1
DNA: TGCGCCAGCAGCCCGGGGGACAGGGACACTGAAGCTTTCTTT
CDR3: CASSPGDRDTEAFF

D: NA
V: TRBV7-3
size: NA
length: 14
J: TRBJ2-2
DNA: TGTGCCAGCAGCCTCCTCGCGAACACCGGGGAGCTGTTTTTT
CDR3: CASSLLANTGELFF

D: NA
V: TRBV28
size: NA
length: 16
J: TRBJ2-2
DNA: TGTGCCAGCAGTTTATCTCGGAGCTCGGTCACCGGGGAGCTGTTTTTT
CDR3: CASSLSRSSVTGELFF

D: TRBD1
V: TRBV10-2
size: NA
length: 17
J: TRBJ1-2
DNA: TGCGCCAGCAGTGAGTCGCCACAGGGGCCGTCTAACTATGGCTACACCTTC
CDR3: CASSESPQGPSNYGYTF

D: TRBD2
V: TRBV27
size: NA
length: 13
J: TRBJ2-3
DNA: TGTGCCAGCAAGCCTAGCGGGAGGGATACGCAGTATTTT
CDR3: CASKPSGRDTQYF

D: NA
V: TRBV27
size: NA
length: 14
J: TRBJ1-1
DNA: TGTGCCAGCAGGATTCAACAGCTGAACACTGAAGCTTTCTTT
CDR3: CASRIQQLNTEAFF

D: NA
V: TRBV11-3
size: NA
length: 14
J: TRBJ2-2
DNA: TGTGCCAGCAGCCGGACAGCGAACACCGGGGAGCTGTTTTTT
CDR3: CASSRTANTGELFF

D: NA
V: TRBV7-9
size: NA
length: 17
J: TRBJ2-3
DNA: TGTGCCAGCACCCGAAACTCCGGCAGAGGAGGCACAGATACGCAGTATTTT
CDR3: CASTRNSGRGGTDTQYF

D: TRBD2
V: TRBV11-2
size: once
length: 16
J: TRBJ2-5
DNA: TGTGCCAGCAGCTCCACCCCAGCGGGAGCGGTAAAGACCCAGTACTTC
CDR3: CASSSTPAGAVKTQYF

D: NA
V: TRBV19
size: NA
length: 14
J: TRBJ2-1
DNA: TGTGCCACCCACAGGGGGGGGACCTACAATGAGCAGTTCTTC
CDR3: CATHRGGTYNEQFF

D: NA
V: TRBV14
size: few
length: 13
J: TRBJ1-6
DNA: TGTGCCAGCAGCCAGGGTTCAGGTTCACCCCTCCACTTT
CDR3: CASSQGSGSPLHF

D: NA
V: TRBV11-2
size: once
length: 12
J: TRBJ1-6
DNA: TGTGCCAGCAGCGTGACATTTCCAGCCCTCCACTTT
CDR3: CASSVTFPALHF

D: NA
V: TRBV30
size: NA
length: 13
J: TRBJ1-1
DNA: TGTGCCTGGAGTGTATTAGGGGACACTGAAGCTTTCTTT
CDR3: CAWSVLGDTEAFF